Listed below are T cell receptor beta chains from one sample, sequenced in a study of tumor-infiltrating lymphocytes in oesophageal squamous cell carcinoma. TCRdb fed the PCR reads into MiXCR, producing one record per CDR3 protein. The sample lists tens of thousands of distinct CDR3 sequences; around 39% were seen once. Sequenced input: esophageal tumor tissue. All receptors derive from a male donor with esophageal squamous cell carcinoma. Both conserved end residues are part of each CDR3. Each record gives: V gene, CDR3 length, D gene, J gene, clone size, CDR3 DNA, CDR3 protein. A D gene is named only where the DNA matches it firmly. Expanded clones are given a class, and other clones once, few, many or no size at all.

>TRBV28|13|.|TRBJ2-1|medium-sized
TGTGCCAGCAGCTACCGACAGGTTGATGAGCAGTTCTTC
CASSYRQVDEQFF
>TRBV6-2/TRBV6-3|14|.|TRBJ2-1|.
TGTGCCAGCAGGGTAGAGGGCTCCTACAATGAGCAGTTCTTC
CASRVEGSYNEQFF
>TRBV7-3|16|TRBD2|TRBJ2-1|.
TGTGCCAGCAGCTTAAGAGCTAGCGGGATTTTCAATGAGCAGTTCTTC
CASSLRASGIFNEQFF
>TRBV5-1|13|.|TRBJ1-2|many
TGCGCCAGCAGCTTGGGCGGGGATTCGGGCTACACCTTC
CASSLGGDSGYTF
>TRBV7-4|12|.|TRBJ2-5|few
TGTGCCAGCAGCTCCATCGGGGAGACCCAGTACTTC
CASSSIGETQYF
>TRBV7-2|16|.|TRBJ2-1|.
TGTGCCAGCAGCTTAAGGGGGGGGGAGCGGTGGAATGAGCAGTTCTTC
CASSLRGGERWNEQFF
>TRBV7-3|15|.|TRBJ1-1|medium-sized
TGTGCCAGCAGCTTAACGGGAGGGGGGAACACTGAAGCTTTCTTT
CASSLTGGGNTEAFF
>TRBV6-1|13|TRBD1|TRBJ2-4|many
TGTGCCACCAAACAGGGGTTGGGAAACATTCAGTACTTC
CATKQGLGNIQYF
>TRBV6-1|15|.|TRBJ1-6|.
TGTGCCAGCAGTGAAGCGTCGCTCTGGAATTCACCCCTCCACTTT
CASSEASLWNSPLHF
>TRBV10-3|13|TRBD2|TRBJ2-1|.
TGTGCCATGGCGGGGGAACCTAACAATGAGCAGTTCTTC
CAMAGEPNNEQFF
>TRBV10-3|15|TRBD2|TRBJ2-3|many
TGTGCCATCAGTGATAATAGCGGGAGCACAGATACGCAGTATTTT
CAISDNSGSTDTQYF
>TRBV5-3|15|.|TRBJ2-2|.
TGTGCCAGCAGCTTACGAGGGCAGAACACCGGGGAGCTGTTTTTT
CASSLRGQNTGELFF
>TRBV5-1|14|TRBD2|TRBJ2-2|many
TGCGCCAGCAGCCGACTAGCGGACACCGGGGAGCTGTTTTTT
CASSRLADTGELFF
>TRBV19|14|.|TRBJ2-1|.
TGTGCCAGTACCCCCCAAGGGATTTTTGGTGAGCAGTTCTTC
CASTPQGIFGEQFF
>TRBV6-1|15|TRBD1|TRBJ2-1|.
TGTGCCAGCAGTCCCGGGACAGGGGGCACGAATGAGCAGTTCTTC
CASSPGTGGTNEQFF
>TRBV5-1|15|.|TRBJ2-1|many
TGCGCCAGCAGCTTTAGCCGGAGCTCCTACAATGAGCAGTTCTTC
CASSFSRSSYNEQFF
>TRBV7-9|13|.|TRBJ2-7|medium-sized
TGTGCCAGCAACGAGGGGTACTCCTACGAGCAGTACTTC
CASNEGYSYEQYF
>TRBV6-2/TRBV6-3|13|.|TRBJ1-2|once
TGTGCCAGCAGTAGCGAGGGGGGCTATGGCTACACCTTC
CASSSEGGYGYTF
>TRBV10-1|16|TRBD2|TRBJ2-3|.
TGCGCCAGCGATAATCTGACTAGCGGATCTTGCGATACGCAGTATTTT
CASDNLTSGSCDTQYF
>TRBV6-6|17|.|TRBJ1-6|many
TGTGCCAGCAGTTACGCAGGGGCTAGCTCCTATAATTCACCCCTCCACTTC
CASSYAGASSYNSPLHF
>TRBV5-1|17|TRBD1|TRBJ1-2|.
TGCGCCAGCAGCAAGGACCCGGGACAGGGGAGGGGCTATGGCTACACCTTC
CASSKDPGQGRGYGYTF
>TRBV2|14|.|TRBJ1-6|once
TGTGCCAGCAGGTGGGGGGGGCTCGATTCACCCCTCCACTTT
CASRWGGLDSPLHF